Presented here are 25 T cell receptor beta chains from one specimen sequenced in a study of OX40 agonist ivuxolimab in advanced cancers. Sequencing was performed with immunoSEQ multiplex PCR; in TCRdb, only in-frame clones are kept and a portion is missing. This table has about 92,000 clones, 84% appearing once. The sample in question was CD4+ or CD8+ T cells sorted from blood, obtained in a trial of the OX40 agonist ivuxolimab. The receptors were sampled from an adult with an advanced solid tumor such as melanoma, head and neck, liver or kidney cancer.

The chain employs TRBV7-2 and TRBJ2-3; a weak D match, TRBD2 (6 bases). Germline V gives CDR1 SGHTA, CDR2 FQGNSA. This CDR3 region has 15 residues. The ends were cut back, 3 bases at V and 1 base at J, with 11 bases in the middle. The CDR3 reads CASSFSREGTDTQYF. The CDR3 DNA reads TGTGCCAGCAGCTTTTCCAGGGAGGGCACAGATACGCAGTATTTT.

The chain recombines TRBV2 with TRBJ1-5, with D unclear. V gave up 7 bases and J gave up 3 bases, with 7 bases separating them. The length of the CDR3 is 12 residues. The germline V gene has CDR1 SNHLY and CDR2 FYNNEI. DNA for the CDR3: TGTGCCAGCAATTCAGACAATCAGCCCCAGCATTTT. Translating it yields CASNSDNQPQHF.

This rearrangement joins TRBV11-3 to TRBJ2-6; 7 bases agree with TRBD2. The V gene end was trimmed by 8 bases and the J gene end by 1 base; junction bases not matched to a gene: 5. Germline V CDR1 and CDR2: SGHNT, YENEEA. The CDR3 runs to 15 residues. CDR3: CASSGGGSGANVLTF. The CDR3 coding sequence is TGTGCCAGCTCGGGCGGGGGATCTGGGGCCAACGTCCTGACTTTC.

The V and J genes are TRBV18 and TRBJ1-4; tentatively, D is TRBD1 (6 bases). Trimming left V 3 bases short and J 0 bases short, with 8 bases between. In germline, CDR1 is KGHSH, CDR2 LQKENI. This CDR3 contains 15 residues. The CDR3 spells CASSPGTPTNEKLFF. The CDR3, as DNA: TGTGCCAGCTCACCTGGGACACCAACTAATGAAAAACTGTTTTTT.

In nucleotides, the CDR3 is TGTGCCATCAAATCCGGGACAGGGGCCACTAACAACTATGGCTACACCTTC. This gives the protein CAIKSGTGATNNYGYTF. The chain combines TRBV10-3 with TRBJ1-2, with 10 bases fitting TRBD1. V lost 7 bases to trimming and J lost 2 bases; unmatched junction nucleotides: 13. Germline V CDR1 and CDR2: ENHRY, SYGVKD. The CDR3 is 17 amino acids.

The rearrangement links TRBV5-8 to TRBJ2-3; D is unclear. From germline, CDR1 is SGHTS and CDR2 YDEGEE. Trimming cost V 4 bases and J 2 bases, with 5 bases left between them. The CDR3 has 12 amino acids. CDR3: CASSSVTDTQYF. In DNA form, the CDR3 reads TGTGCCAGCAGCAGTGTCACAGATACGCAGTATTTT.

The chain combines TRBV18 with TRBJ1-2; no reliable D call. V was trimmed by 6 bases and J by 6 bases, leaving 8 bases between them. CDR1 is KGHSH and CDR2 is LQKENI in the germline V gene. The CDR3 totals 11 residues. CDR3 in amino acids: CASSSSDGYTF. CDR3 bases: TGTGCCAGCTCTTCAAGTGATGGCTACACCTTC.

The chain recombines TRBV5-8 with TRBJ2-5; 11 nucleotides line up with TRBD2. This CDR3 region has 17 residues. The V gene's germline CDR1 is SGHTS and CDR2 YDEGEE. The V gene end was trimmed by 4 bases and the J gene end by 5 bases; junction bases not matched to a gene: 13. In DNA form, the CDR3 reads TGTGCCAGCAGCCAAGAGACTAGCGGGACGGGAGGGGAGACCCAGTACTTC. Translation gives CASSQETSGTGGETQYF.

V and J are TRBV6-1 and TRBJ2-3; the D gene could be TRBD1 or TRBD2 (5 bases each). CDR1 is MNHNS and CDR2 is SASEGT in the germline V gene. The CDR3 loop spans 14 amino acids. Trimming left V 7 bases short and J 2 bases short, with 13 bases between. DNA of the CDR3: TGTGCCAGCATTCCGGGACGGAACACAGATACGCAGTATTTT. This sequence encodes CASIPGRNTDTQYF.

In its sample, this clone was seen once. This chain links TRBV6-1 with TRBJ1-5; D is possibly TRBD1 (5 bases). This CDR3 is built from 13 residues. CDR1 is MNHNS, CDR2 SASEGT, per germline. V was cut by 11 bases and J by 4 bases, with 15 bases left in between. CDR3 amino acids: CASAPPGNQPQHF. The CDR3 nucleotides read TGTGCCTCCGCACCCCCAGGGAATCAGCCCCAGCATTTT.

The rearrangement uses TRBV2 and TRBJ2-3; D unclear. The V and J ends lost 7 bases and 1 base respectively, with 9 bases between them. This CDR3 region has 13 residues. Looked up from germline, CDR1 is SNHLY and CDR2 is FYNNEI. The CDR3 loop reads CASIPKGTDTQYF. CDR3 nucleotides: TGTGCCAGCATCCCAAAGGGCACAGATACGCAGTATTTT. Full variable domain (remainder filled in from reference TRBV2 and TRBJ2-3): EPEVTQTPSHQVTQMGQEVILRCVPISNHLYFYWYRQILGQKVEFLVSFYNNEISEKSEIFDDQFSVERPDGSNFTLKIRSTKLEDSAMYFCASIPKGTDTQYFGPGTRLTVL.

This chain links TRBV12-5 with TRBJ2-1, with 7 nucleotides matching TRBD1. Germline assignment: CDR1 LGHNT and CDR2 FRNRAP. V lost 6 bases and J lost 8; bases outside the gene matches: 13. CDR3 length: 15 amino acids. CDR3 amino acids: CASGVKAGGFDEQFF. DNA of the CDR3: TGTGCTAGTGGAGTTAAGGCAGGGGGATTTGATGAGCAGTTCTTC. Drawing the rest from reference TRBV12-5 and TRBJ2-1, the complete variable domain is DARVTQTPRHKVTEMGQEVTMRCQPILGHNTVFWYRQTMMQGLELLAYFRNRAPLDDSGMPKDRFSAEMPDATLATLKIQPSEPRDSAVYFCASGVKAGGFDEQFFGPGTRLTVL.

This chain links TRBV14 with TRBJ2-1, with 9 positions matching TRBD2. Trimming at V came to 0 bases and at J to 8 bases, leaving 8 bases not matched to a gene. The CDR3 extends over 16 amino acids. CDR1 SGHDN and CDR2 FVKESK come from the germline V gene. Here the CDR3 reads CASSQDLAGGGDEQFF. CDR3 bases: TGTGCCAGCAGCCAAGATCTCGCGGGAGGGGGCGATGAGCAGTTCTTC.

V and J are TRBV7-9 and TRBJ2-2, with a possible D match to TRBD1 (5 bases). The CDR3 sequence is 15 residues long. The ends were cut back, 5 bases at V and 6 bases at J, with 16 bases in the middle. Germline V CDR1 and CDR2: SEHNR, FQNEAQ (reference sequence). The CDR3 DNA is TGTGCCAGCAGCCGAGCTAAGACAGCCCCCGGGGAGCTGTTTTTT. Amino acid sequence: CASSRAKTAPGELFF. Using reference TRBV7-9 and TRBJ2-2 for the parts outside the CDR3, the full variable domain is DTGVSQNPRHKITKRGQNVTFRCDPISEHNRLYWYRQTLGQGPEFLTYFQNEAQLEKSRLLSDRFSAERPKGSFSTLEIQRTEQGDSAMYLCASSRAKTAPGELFFGEGSRLTVL.

V gene TRBV5-1 combines with J gene TRBJ2-3; D ambiguous. CDR1 and CDR2 from the germline V gene are SGHRS and YFSETQ. Deletions cut 3 bases from V and 1 base from J, with 15 bases between. The CDR3 sequence is 16 residues long. CDR3 bases: TGCGCCAGCAGCTCGGCACGGAGCATCCGCACAGATACGCAGTATTTT. The encoded protein is CASSSARSIRTDTQYF.

The chain recombines TRBV6-4 with TRBJ1-2; a weak D match, TRBD1 (5 bases). CDR1 and CDR2 from the germline V gene are MRHNA and SNTAGT. The CDR3 loop spans 12 amino acids. CDR3 in DNA: TGTGCACCCGGGGGGGTAAACTATGGCTACACCTTC. It yields the protein CAPGGVNYGYTF.

Remarks on this clone: An end of the junction differs from the germline gene, which may be a read error. The V and J genes are TRBV19 and TRBJ1-5, with no clear D. Germline V gene data show CDR1 as LNHDA and CDR2 as SQIVND (reference sequence). The CDR3 is made up of 12 amino acids. Here the CDR3 reads CASSIPNQPRHF. The CDR3 DNA reads TGTGCCAGTAGTATCCCAAATCAGCCCCGGCATTTT.

Points on this clone: A clone one base away is much larger, so this may be a read error. Other DNA sequences in this specimen translate into the identical CDR3. The chain carries TRBV7-2 and TRBJ2-7, with 14 positions matching TRBD2. After removal of 8 bases from V and 4 bases from J, the junction contained 10 bases not matched to a gene. This CDR3 region has 16 residues. Germline CDR1 is SGHTA and CDR2 is FQGNSA. The DNA of the CDR3 is TGTGCCAGCTCCCAGACCGGGACTAGCGGGGGTTACGAGCAGTACTTC. Translation gives CASSQTGTSGGYEQYF.

V usage is TRBV7-2 and J usage is TRBJ2-3; tentative D call: TRBD1 (5 bases). CDR1 and CDR2 from the germline V gene are SGHTA and FQGNSA. CDR3 size: 12 residues. The V gene lost 4 bases and the J gene lost 6 bases, with 8 bases spanning the gap. CDR3 sequence (DNA): TGTGCCAGCAGCTCCAGGGTGGATACGCAGTATTTT. This translates into CASSSRVDTQYF.

The chain couples TRBV14 to TRBJ1-2; tentative D call: TRBD1 (5 bases). Per the germline V gene, CDR1 is SGHDN and CDR2 is FVKESK. CDR3 size: 12 residues. V was pared by 3 bases and J by 4 bases, with 6 bases between. The DNA for the CDR3 is TGTGCCAGCAGCCAGGGGACCTATGGCTACACCTTC. This encodes CASSQGTYGYTF.

V and J are TRBV4-1 and TRBJ1-1, with a weak D call TRBD1 (5 bases). CDR1 is MGHRA, CDR2 YSYEKL, per germline. Trimming took off 0 bases at V and 1 base at J, with 15 bases between the two ends. This CDR3 comprises 17 residues. CDR3: CASSQDRGRASNTEAFF. The DNA for the CDR3 is TGCGCCAGCAGCCAAGATCGGGGACGGGCGTCGAACACTGAAGCTTTCTTT.

The V gene is TRBV2, the J gene TRBJ2-1, with 16 bases that match TRBD2. With 5 bases clipped from V and 7 bases from J, the junction kept 8 bases outside the gene matches. The CDR3 runs to 17 residues. The germline gives CDR1 SNHLY, CDR2 FYNNEI. CDR3 in amino acids: CASSPGTSGGARNEQFF. CDR3 nucleotides: TGTGCCAGCAGTCCCGGGACTAGCGGGGGGGCCCGGAATGAGCAGTTCTTC.

The chain carries TRBV5-1 and TRBJ2-2, with TRBD2 matching 8 bases. This CDR3 has 20 residues. CDR1 and CDR2 (germline): SGHRS, YFSETQ. Unmatched junction bases numbered 15, after V lost 2 bases and J lost 0 bases. For the CDR3, the DNA is TGCGCCAGCAGCTTTGCGTGGAGTAAGAGCGGGAGAGCGAACACCGGGGAGCTGTTTTTT. Residues: CASSFAWSKSGRANTGELFF.

This clone is a singleton in its sample. This chain connects TRBV7-8 to TRBJ2-2; D not certain. Germline-derived CDR1 and CDR2 are SGHVS and FQNEAQ. This CDR3 spans 14 amino acids. V was cut by 7 bases and J by 1 base, with 10 bases left in between. CDR3 nucleotides: TGTGCCAGCACCCCTTGGGAGAACACCGGGGAGCTGTTTTTT. This codes for CASTPWENTGELFF.

In this sample, this clone turned up once. The rearrangement joins TRBV12-5 to TRBJ2-1; D is ambiguous. This CDR3 spans 15 amino acids. CDR1 and CDR2 from the germline V gene are LGHNT and FRNRAP. Trimming removed 7 bases from V and 0 bases from J, with 13 bases in between. The CDR3 DNA follows: TGTGCTAGTGAGCCGTTTCGGTACTCCTACAATGAGCAGTTCTTC. The encoded protein is CASEPFRYSYNEQFF.